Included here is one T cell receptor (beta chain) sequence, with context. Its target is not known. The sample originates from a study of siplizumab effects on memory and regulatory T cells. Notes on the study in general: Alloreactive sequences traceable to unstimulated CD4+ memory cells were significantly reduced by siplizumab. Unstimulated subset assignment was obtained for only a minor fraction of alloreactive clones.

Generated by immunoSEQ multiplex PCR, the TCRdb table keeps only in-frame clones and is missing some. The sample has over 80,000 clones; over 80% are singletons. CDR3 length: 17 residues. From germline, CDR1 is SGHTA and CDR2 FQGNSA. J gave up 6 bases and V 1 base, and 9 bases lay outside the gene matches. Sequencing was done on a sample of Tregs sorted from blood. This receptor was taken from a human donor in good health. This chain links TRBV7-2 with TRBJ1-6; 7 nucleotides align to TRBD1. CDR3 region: CASSLEIRGYGNSPLHF. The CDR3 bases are TGTGCCAGCAGCTTAGAGATCAGGGGGTACGGTAATTCACCCCTCCACTTT.